The T cell receptor (beta chain) described here comes from a study of T cell responses to AZD1222 COVID-19 vaccine. The CDR3 extends over 17 amino acids. CDR1 is SGHTA, CDR2 FQGNSA, per germline. V shed 4 bases and J 6 bases; nucleotides not matched to a gene: 13. The protocol was immunoSEQ multiplex PCR, while the TCRdb copy is restricted to in-frame clones and leaves out a portion. The table includes around 140,000 clones, 80% to 95% detected once. A note on this clone: The antigen remains unidentified.

Regarding the study as a whole: White British donors predominated, females outnumbered males, and clonal diversity was possibly underestimated.

The V gene is TRBV7-2, the J gene TRBJ2-1, with TRBD2 matching over 9 bases. The specimen comprised peripheral blood, sampled on day 0 of AZD1222 vaccination. This TCR was sampled from an adult in good health. CDR3 loop: CASSYRPQTSGLNEQFF. The CDR3 coding sequence is TGTGCCAGCAGCTACCGGCCACAGACTAGCGGCCTCAATGAGCAGTTCTTC.